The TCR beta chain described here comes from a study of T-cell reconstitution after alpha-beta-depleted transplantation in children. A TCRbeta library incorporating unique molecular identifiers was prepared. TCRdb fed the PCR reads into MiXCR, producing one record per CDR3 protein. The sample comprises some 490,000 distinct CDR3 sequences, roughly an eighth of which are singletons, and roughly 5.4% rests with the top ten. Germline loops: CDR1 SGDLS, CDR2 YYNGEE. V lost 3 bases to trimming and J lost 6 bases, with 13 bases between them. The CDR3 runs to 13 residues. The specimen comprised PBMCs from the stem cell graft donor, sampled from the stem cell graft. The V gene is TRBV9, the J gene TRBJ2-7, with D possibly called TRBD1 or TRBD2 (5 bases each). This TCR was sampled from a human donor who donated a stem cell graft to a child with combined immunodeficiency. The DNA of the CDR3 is TGTGCCAGCAGCGGCGAGGGTAGGGGCGAGCAGTACTTC. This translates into CASSGEGRGEQYF.